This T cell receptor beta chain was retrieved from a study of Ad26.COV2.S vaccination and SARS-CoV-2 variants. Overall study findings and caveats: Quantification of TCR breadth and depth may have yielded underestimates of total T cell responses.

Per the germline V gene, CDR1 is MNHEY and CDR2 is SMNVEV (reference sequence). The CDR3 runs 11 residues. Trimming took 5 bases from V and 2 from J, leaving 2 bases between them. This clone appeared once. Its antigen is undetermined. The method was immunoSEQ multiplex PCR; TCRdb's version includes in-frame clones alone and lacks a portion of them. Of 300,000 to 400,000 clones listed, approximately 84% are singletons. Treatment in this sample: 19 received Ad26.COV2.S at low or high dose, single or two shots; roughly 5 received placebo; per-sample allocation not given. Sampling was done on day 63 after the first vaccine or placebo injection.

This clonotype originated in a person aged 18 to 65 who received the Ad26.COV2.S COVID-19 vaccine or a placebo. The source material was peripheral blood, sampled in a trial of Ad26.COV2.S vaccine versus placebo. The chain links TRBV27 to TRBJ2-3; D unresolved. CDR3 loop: CASSATDTQYF. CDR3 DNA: TGTGCCAGCAGTGCCACAGATACGCAGTATTTT.